A single TCR beta chain is shown here with its context. The sample is drawn from a study of shared clonotypes between healthy human individuals. Measured with immunoSEQ multiplex PCR; TCRdb has only the in-frame clones, and not every one. The sample includes about 2 million clones, about 95% of them seen just once. Naivety among CD8 cells was defined by CD45RO negativity and positive CCR7 selection, thereby excluding terminally differentiated effector memory CD45RA+ cells. V dropped 2 bases and J dropped 6; count of bases not matched to a gene: 9. The CDR3 runs 15 residues. Germline assignment: CDR1 LGHNA and CDR2 YSLEER.

The chain carries TRBV4-3 and TRBJ2-7; the match to TRBD2 covers 8 bases. This TCR was sampled from a man in his late teens or twenties in good health. The specimen was naive CD8+ T cells sorted from blood. For the CDR3, the DNA is TGCGCCAGCAGCCAATTGACGGGAGGGGAGGTCGAGCAGTACTTC. Amino acids: CASSQLTGGEVEQYF.